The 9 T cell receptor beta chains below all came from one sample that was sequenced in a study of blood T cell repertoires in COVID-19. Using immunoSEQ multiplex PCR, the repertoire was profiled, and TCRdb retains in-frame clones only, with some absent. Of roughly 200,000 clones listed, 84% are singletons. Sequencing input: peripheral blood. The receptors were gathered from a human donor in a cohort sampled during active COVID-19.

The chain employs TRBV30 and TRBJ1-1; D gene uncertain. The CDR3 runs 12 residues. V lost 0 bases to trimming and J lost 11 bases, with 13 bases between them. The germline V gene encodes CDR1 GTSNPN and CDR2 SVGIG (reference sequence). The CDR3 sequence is CAWSVGGLAAFF. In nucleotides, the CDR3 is TGTGCCTGGAGTGTAGGCGGATTGGCGGCTTTCTTT. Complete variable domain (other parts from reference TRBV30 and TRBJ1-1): SQTIHQWPATLVQPVGSPLSLECTVEGTSNPNLYWYRQAAGRGLQLLFYSVGIGQISSEVPQNLSASRPQDRQFILSSKKLLLSDSGFYLCAWSVGGLAAFFGQGTRLTVV.

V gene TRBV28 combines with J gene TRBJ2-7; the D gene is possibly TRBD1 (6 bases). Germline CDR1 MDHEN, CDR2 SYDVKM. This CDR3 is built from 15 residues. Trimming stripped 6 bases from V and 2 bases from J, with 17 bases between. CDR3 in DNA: TGTGCCAGCAGCCCCGCGGCAGGGGTGGCCTACGAGCAGTACTTC. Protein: CASSPAAGVAYEQYF. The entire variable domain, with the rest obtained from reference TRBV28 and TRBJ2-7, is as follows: DVKVTQSSRYLVKRTGEKVFLECVQDMDHENMFWYRQDPGLGLRLIYFSYDVKMKEKGDIPEGYSVSREKKERFSLILESASTNQTSMYLCASSPAAGVAYEQYFGPGTRLTVT.

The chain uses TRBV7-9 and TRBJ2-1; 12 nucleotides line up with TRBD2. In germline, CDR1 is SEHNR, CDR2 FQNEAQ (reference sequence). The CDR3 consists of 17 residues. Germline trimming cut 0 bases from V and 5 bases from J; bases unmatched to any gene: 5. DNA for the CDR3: TGTGCCAGCAGCTTAGCGGTCACTAGCGGGAGGAACAATGAGCAGTTCTTC. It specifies CASSLAVTSGRNNEQFF.

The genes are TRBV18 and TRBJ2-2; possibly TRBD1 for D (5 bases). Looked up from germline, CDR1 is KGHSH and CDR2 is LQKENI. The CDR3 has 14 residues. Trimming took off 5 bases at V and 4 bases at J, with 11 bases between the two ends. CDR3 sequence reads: CASSTQGTTGELFF. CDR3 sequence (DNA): TGTGCCAGCTCAACGCAGGGAACCACCGGGGAGCTGTTTTTT.

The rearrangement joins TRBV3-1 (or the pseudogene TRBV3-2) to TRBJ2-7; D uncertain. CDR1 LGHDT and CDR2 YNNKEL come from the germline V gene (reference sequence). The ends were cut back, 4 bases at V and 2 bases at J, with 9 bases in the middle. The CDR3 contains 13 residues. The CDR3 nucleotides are TGTGCCAGCAGCCGATTAGAGGCCTACGAGCAGTACTTC. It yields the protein CASSRLEAYEQYF.

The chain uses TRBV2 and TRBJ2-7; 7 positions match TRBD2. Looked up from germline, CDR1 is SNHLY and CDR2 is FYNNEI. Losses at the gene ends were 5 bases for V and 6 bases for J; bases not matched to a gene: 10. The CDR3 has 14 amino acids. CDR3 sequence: CASSSGTKVSEQYF. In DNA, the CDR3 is TGTGCCAGCAGTTCCGGGACTAAAGTTTCCGAGCAGTACTTC.

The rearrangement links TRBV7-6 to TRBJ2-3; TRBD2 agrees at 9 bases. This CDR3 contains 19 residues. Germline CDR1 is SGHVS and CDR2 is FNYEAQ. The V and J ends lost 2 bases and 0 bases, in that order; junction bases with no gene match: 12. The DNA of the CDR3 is TGTGCCAGCAGCTTAAGAGCGGGGGGACTCGGTCGGAGCACAGATACGCAGTATTTT. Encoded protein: CASSLRAGGLGRSTDTQYF.

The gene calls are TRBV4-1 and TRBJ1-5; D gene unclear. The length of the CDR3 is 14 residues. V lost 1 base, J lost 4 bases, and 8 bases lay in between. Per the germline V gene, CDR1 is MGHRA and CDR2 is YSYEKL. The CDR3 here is CASSQGAGNQPQHF. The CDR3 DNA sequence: TGCGCCAGCAGCCAAGGGGCGGGAAATCAGCCCCAGCATTTT.

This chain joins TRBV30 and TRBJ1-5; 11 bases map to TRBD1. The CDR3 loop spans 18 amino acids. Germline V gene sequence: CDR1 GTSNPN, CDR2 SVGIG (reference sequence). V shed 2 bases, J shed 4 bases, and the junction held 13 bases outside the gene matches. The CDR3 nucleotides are TGTGCCTGGAGTACCCGAACCGGGACAGGGGGTAGGAATCAGCCCCAGCATTTT. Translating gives CAWSTRTGTGGRNQPQHF. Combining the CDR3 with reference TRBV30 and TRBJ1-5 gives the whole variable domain SQTIHQWPATLVQPVGSPLSLECTVEGTSNPNLYWYRQAAGRGLQLLFYSVGIGQISSEVPQNLSASRPQDRQFILSSKKLLLSDSGFYLCAWSTRTGTGGRNQPQHFGDGTRLSIL.